Here is one TCR beta chain with its context. CDR1 is DFQATT, CDR2 SNEGSKA, per germline (reference sequence). This CDR3 contains 14 residues. The V segment lost 3 bases and the J segment 4 bases; nucleotides outside the gene matches: 8. The sample belongs to a study of blood T cell repertoires in COVID-19. Study context: Sources were T cells, B-cell-depleted T cells, or PBMCs; the material itself was cDNA or gDNA.

The table came from immunoSEQ multiplex PCR; TCRdb's copy has only in-frame clones and leaves some out. The profile shows 150,000 or so clones, 84% of them singletons. The study drew participants aged 18 to 89 years from some 23 US areas. During the 2 weeks before they entered the study, exposed participants had met someone with a PCR-confirmed or clinician-diagnosed COVID-19 case. The rearrangement uses TRBV20-1 and TRBJ1-2; 7 nucleotides match TRBD1. The sequence derives from a woman aged 45-65 years who had been exposed to COVID-19. Sequences were obtained from PBMCs or T cells enriched from blood (not recorded which). DNA for the CDR3: TGCAGTGCTAGTATCCAGGGGGATGTCTATGGCTACACCTTC. It is translated as CSASIQGDVYGYTF.